The source of this TCR beta chain is a study of low-dose radiotherapy and immunotherapy resistance in tumors. Study at large: Oral aspirin 300 mg was taken by patients daily for four cycles from cycle 1 day 1.

Alpha- and beta-chain coverage of first-strand cDNA came from TRAV- and TRBV-specific primers. TCRs were put through roughly 19 PCR cycles of amplification with Phusion. A constant-region primer and the V-primer adapter served as the primer pair. TCRdb reprocessed the reads via MiXCR and lists one record per CDR3 protein. The repertoire holds 35,000 to 50,000 distinct CDR3 sequences, with less than 30% as singletons. Time point: after trial treatment. Treatment meaning: LDRT plus nivolumab, ipilimumab, low-dose cyclophosphamide and aspirin (RACIN trial). The donors' treatment consisted of nivolumab, ipilimumab, aspirin, low-dose cyclophosphamide and low-dose radiotherapy. This clonotype was picked up one time. Germline lookup yields CDR1 MNHNY and CDR2 SVGAGI (reference sequence). V was pared by 5 bases and J by 2 bases, with 13 bases between. CDR3 length: 15 amino acids.

Sequenced here: PBMCs, sampled after low-dose radiotherapy plus immunotherapy. The clonotype was recovered from a male donor with prostate cancer. The gene calls are TRBV6-6 and TRBJ2-1, with a tentative D call TRBD1 (6 bases). Here the CDR3 reads CASSDRRGTYNEQFF. The CDR3 DNA follows: TGTGCCAGCAGTGACCGAAGGGGGACCTACAATGAGCAGTTCTTC.